What follows are 20 T cell receptor beta chains derived from one specimen sequenced in a study of shared clonotypes between healthy human individuals. Clones were sequenced by immunoSEQ multiplex PCR, and TCRdb holds only the in-frame ones, with some missing. Of millions of clones in the sample, 85% to 95% were seen once. CD45RO-negative, CCR7-positively selected cells formed the naive CD8 fraction, excluding terminally differentiated effector memory CD45RA+ cells. Sequenced sample: naive CD8+ T cells sorted from blood. These receptors came from a man younger than 35 in good health.

The V call is TRBV25-1, the J call TRBJ2-1; D is ambiguous. The ends were cut back, 3 bases at V and 7 bases at J, with 10 bases in the middle. Germline values: CDR1 MGHDK, CDR2 SYGVNS. The CDR3 length is 13 residues. This chain's CDR3 is CASSEASLNEQFF. The CDR3 coding sequence is TGTGCCAGCAGTGAGGCCTCTTTGAATGAGCAGTTCTTC.

The gene calls are TRBV11-2 and TRBJ1-2; D is unclear. V was clipped by 7 bases and J by 2 bases, with 14 bases between them. This CDR3 has 14 amino acids. Germline CDR1 and CDR2: SGHAT and FQNNGV. The CDR3 sequence: CASNPPNINYGYTF. CDR3 in DNA: TGTGCCAGCAACCCTCCGAATATCAACTATGGCTACACCTTC.

The chain employs TRBV9 and TRBJ2-3; no definite D call. The CDR3 spans 13 residues. From germline, CDR1 is SGDLS and CDR2 YYNGEE. Trimming removed 3 bases at V and 2 bases at J, with 7 bases between. CDR3 loop: CASSATDTDTQYF. The CDR3 coding sequence is TGTGCCAGCAGCGCGACTGACACAGATACGCAGTATTTT.

This clone has just one count. The rearrangement uses TRBV27 and TRBJ2-1; 10 bases fit TRBD2. The CDR3 totals 15 residues. Germline values: CDR1 MNHEY, CDR2 SMNVEV (reference sequence). V lost 5 bases and J lost 7; bases outside the gene matches: 8. The CDR3 region has the DNA TGTGCCAGCAGTGACGCTAGCGGGAGTGATAATGAGCAGTTCTTC. Translating gives CASSDASGSDNEQFF.

A remark on this clone: Other DNA sequences from this sample encode an identical CDR3 as well. The rearrangement links TRBV15 to TRBJ2-2, with unresolved D. The length of the CDR3 is 13 residues. Trimming shortened V by 0 bases and J by 4 bases, and 3 bases separated the two germline ends. The germline CDR1 and CDR2 sequences are LNHNV and YYDKDF (reference sequence). The DNA of the CDR3 is TGTGCCACCAGCAGAGATATCACCGGGGAGCTGTTTTTT. This codes for CATSRDITGELFF.

This clone was counted once. The chain carries TRBV5-8 and TRBJ1-4; D unclear. The V and J ends lost 4 bases and 8 bases respectively, with 18 bases between them. This CDR3 contains 15 residues. CDR1 is SGHTS, CDR2 YDEGEE, per germline. CDR3 sequence: CASSPLRSSEEKLFF. The CDR3 bases are TGTGCCAGCAGCCCCCTCCGGAGCTCTGAGGAAAAACTGTTTTTT. The full variable domain, in which reference TRBV5-8 and TRBJ1-4 provide the parts outside the CDR3, is EAGVTQSPTHLIKTRGQQATLRCSPISGHTSVYWYQQALGLGLQFLLWYDEGEERNRGNFPPRFSGRQFPNYSSELNVNALELEDSALYLCASSPLRSSEEKLFFGSGTQLSVL.

This chain connects TRBV7-8 to TRBJ2-7; 10 bases fit TRBD2. Germline CDR1 is SGHVS and CDR2 is FQNEAQ. The V segment lost 3 bases and the J segment 5 bases; nucleotides outside the gene matches: 13. The CDR3 is 17 residues long. CDR3 region: CASSFSRTSGTADEQYF. The CDR3 DNA sequence: TGTGCCAGCAGCTTCTCCAGGACTAGCGGTACCGCCGACGAGCAGTACTTC. Combining the CDR3 with reference TRBV7-8 and TRBJ2-7 gives the whole variable domain GAGVSQSPRYKVAKRGQDVALRCDPISGHVSLFWYQQALGQGPEFLTYFQNEAQLDKSGLPSDRFFAERPEGSVSTLKIQRTQQEDSAVYLCASSFSRTSGTADEQYFGPGTRLTVT.

The V and J genes are TRBV28 and TRBJ1-2, with D unresolved. The CDR3 has 15 amino acids. V lost 3 bases and J 1 base, leaving 12 bases between the germline ends. The germline V gene has CDR1 MDHEN and CDR2 SYDVKM. CDR3: CASSFMGGDNYGYTF. CDR3 DNA sequence: TGTGCCAGCAGTTTCATGGGTGGGGATAACTATGGCTACACCTTC.

This sequence joins TRBV25-1 and TRBJ1-1, with TRBD1 matching over 8 bases. CDR1 and CDR2 from the germline V gene are MGHDK and SYGVNS. The CDR3 has 15 residues. Losses at the gene ends were 1 base for V and 0 bases for J; bases not matched to a gene: 1. CDR3 nucleotide sequence: TGTGCCAGCAGTGAATGGACAGGGATGAACACTGAAGCTTTCTTT. It specifies CASSEWTGMNTEAFF.

J is TRBJ2-1 and V is TRBV6-5; either TRBD1 or TRBD2 may supply D (5 bases each). The V end lost 3 bases, the J end lost 9 bases, and 18 bases lay between the germline ends. Per germline, CDR1 MNHEY and CDR2 SVGAGI. There are 15 residues in the CDR3. In nucleotides, the CDR3 is TGTGCCAGCAGTTATTCGGGCGAGGGGTTAGGTGAGCAGTTCTTC. This translates into CASSYSGEGLGEQFF.

Concerning this clone itself: The sample carries other DNA sequences with the same CDR3. The chain has TRBV28 and TRBJ2-7; D unclear. CDR1 and CDR2 from the germline V gene are MDHEN and SYDVKM. This CDR3 contains 13 residues. V was clipped by 5 bases and J by 0 bases, with 8 bases between them. The CDR3 loop is CASSLLDSYEQYF. The DNA for the CDR3 is TGTGCCAGCAGTCTACTGGACTCCTACGAGCAGTACTTC.

This sequence joins TRBV21-1 and TRBJ2-6; TRBD1 is the table's D call and was not checked against the DNA. TRBV21-1 is assigned pseudogene status. The CDR3 covers 14 residues. CDR3 sequence reads: CASPGPSGANVLTF. Written as DNA, the CDR3 is TGTGCCAGCCCAGGGCCATCTGGGGCCAACGTCCTGACTTTC.

The CDR3 DNA follows: TGTGCCAGCAGCTTAGTGTTAAGGCAGACTGGCTCCTACAATGAGCAGTTCTTC. Its translation: CASSLVLRQTGSYNEQFF. This chain joins TRBV13 and TRBJ2-1; D ambiguous. Trimming pared 1 base from V and 0 bases from J, leaving 16 bases between. CDR3 length equals 18 residues. Germline-derived CDR1 and CDR2 are PRHDT and FYEKMQ (reference sequence).

As concerns this clone: Other DNA variants within this sample encode the same CDR3. This chain links TRBV29-1 with TRBJ2-3, with D uncertain. The CDR3 consists of 14 residues. The germline gives CDR1 SQVTM, CDR2 ANQGSEA. Trimming stripped 3 bases from V and 0 bases from J, with 10 bases between. The CDR3 protein is CSVDLAASTDTQYF. The CDR3 coding sequence is TGCAGCGTTGATTTGGCGGCTAGCACAGATACGCAGTATTTT.

The V call is TRBV5-1, the J call TRBJ2-5; 8 bases fit TRBD2. Germline CDR1 SGHRS, CDR2 YFSETQ. With V trimmed by 5 bases and J by 5 bases, 5 bases remained unmatched. The CDR3 loop spans 13 amino acids. The DNA for the CDR3 is TGCGCCAGCAGACTCGGGGGGGTTGAGACCCAGTACTTC. This codes for CASRLGGVETQYF.

The CDR3 nucleotides read TGTGCCAGCAGTGAGGGGACAGGGGTGGGCTCCTACGAGCAGTACTTC. Its protein product is CASSEGTGVGSYEQYF. V is TRBV2 and J is TRBJ2-7, with TRBD1 identical over 10 bases. The CDR3 sequence is 16 residues long. Germline loops: CDR1 SNHLY, CDR2 FYNNEI. Germline trimming cut 3 bases from V and 0 bases from J; bases unmatched to any gene: 5.

V is TRBV27 and J is TRBJ1-5; D ambiguous. Deletions cut 1 base from V and 3 bases from J, with 7 bases between. Germline assignment: CDR1 MNHEY and CDR2 SMNVEV (reference sequence). The CDR3 runs to 14 residues. The CDR3 loop is CASSLLGLNQPQHF. The DNA of the CDR3 is TGTGCCAGCAGTTTATTAGGACTCAATCAGCCCCAGCATTTT.

In the case of this clone: The sample carries other DNA sequences with the same CDR3. The chain uses TRBV28 and TRBJ2-7; 10 bases map to TRBD1. CDR3 size: 13 residues. Trimming at V came to 3 bases and at J to 6 bases, leaving 2 bases not matched to a gene. Germline values: CDR1 MDHEN, CDR2 SYDVKM. The CDR3 reads CASSFRTGGEQYF. The CDR3 region has the DNA TGTGCCAGCAGTTTCCGGACAGGGGGCGAGCAGTACTTC.

The V call is TRBV7-9, the J call TRBJ2-7; the D is unclear. Trimming stripped 5 bases from V and 4 bases from J, with 9 bases between. The CDR3 has 12 residues. CDR1 is SEHNR and CDR2 is FQNEAQ in the germline V gene (reference sequence). CDR3 in amino acids: CASSQVFYEQYF. The CDR3 DNA follows: TGTGCCAGCAGCCAGGTCTTTTACGAGCAGTACTTC.

The chain is built from TRBV6-1 and TRBJ2-2, with no clear D. The CDR3 sequence is 13 residues long. V lost 1 base and J 8 bases, leaving 8 bases between the germline ends. Germline V gene data show CDR1 as MNHNS and CDR2 as SASEGT. The CDR3 sequence is CASSEGPVGELFF. The CDR3 DNA follows: TGTGCCAGCAGTGAAGGCCCGGTAGGGGAGCTGTTTTTT.